This is a list of T cell receptor beta chains from one sample in a study of blood T cell repertoires in COVID-19. Method: immunoSEQ multiplex PCR; TCRdb's copy keeps in-frame clones and lacks some. The sample lists some 220,000 clones, roughly 90% occurring once. Sequencing was done on a sample of PBMCs or T cells enriched from blood (not recorded which). The receptors were gathered from a woman in her 40s with acute COVID-19. CDR3s include the opening cysteine and the closing phenylalanine or tryptophan. A D gene is named only where the DNA matches it firmly. The listing skips clone size in some rows; elsewhere it reads once, few, many or a size class.

CASSQPDARGAKNIQYF TGTGCCAGCAGCCAACCTGACGCGCGGGGAGCCAAAAACATTCAGTACTTC TRBV4-2 . . TRBJ2-4
CASRQGDGDTEAFF TGTGCCAGCAGACAGGGAGATGGGGACACTGAAGCTTTCTTT TRBV3-1/TRBV3-2 . . TRBJ1-1
CASSQAYVGYGYTF TGCGCCAGCAGCCAGGCTTACGTTGGCTATGGCTACACCTTC TRBV4-3 few . TRBJ1-2
CASSSRDRVYEQYF TGTGCCAGCAGCTCCCGGGACAGAGTATACGAGCAGTACTTC TRBV5-6 . TRBD1 TRBJ2-7
CASSVDGTPLNNYGYTF TGTGCCAGCAGCGTAGACGGTACGCCGTTAAATAACTATGGCTACACCTTC TRBV9 . . TRBJ1-2
CATSERRGLRTEAFF TGTGCCACCAGTGAAAGGCGGGGGCTACGAACTGAAGCTTTCTTT TRBV24-1 . . TRBJ1-1
CASSQGHSNQPQHF TGTGCCAGCAGCCAAGGGCATAGCAATCAGCCCCAGCATTTT TRBV3-1/TRBV3-2 . . TRBJ1-5
CASSYSIGGGKETQYF TGTGCCAGCAGTTACTCGATAGGAGGAGGTAAAGAGACCCAGTACTTC TRBV6-2/TRBV6-3 . . TRBJ2-5
CASSRGIYGYTF TGTGCCAGCAGCCGGGGGATCTATGGCTACACCTTC TRBV12-3/TRBV12-4 . . TRBJ1-2
CASSAWGGPNTGELFF TGTGCCAGCAGCGCCTGGGGGGGCCCGAACACCGGGGAGCTGTTTTTT TRBV9 . . TRBJ2-2
CASQETSYEQYF TGTGCCAGCCAGGAAACCTCCTACGAGCAGTACTTC TRBV28 . . TRBJ2-7
CAWSGLGNQPQHF TGTGCCTGGAGTGGATTAGGCAATCAGCCCCAGCATTTT TRBV30 . . TRBJ1-5
CASSPTPGLESYEQYF TGTGCCAGCAGCCCAACACCGGGACTAGAAAGCTACGAGCAGTACTTC TRBV6-2/TRBV6-3 . TRBD2 TRBJ2-7
CASSQDLGTSHVETQYF TGTGCCAGCAGCCAAGATCTAGGCACCTCCCACGTGGAGACCCAGTACTTC TRBV4-2 . . TRBJ2-5
CATKTPQNDSPLHF TGTGCCACTAAAACCCCGCAGAACGATTCACCCCTCCACTTT TRBV15 . . TRBJ1-6
CASSSQTGYNEQFF TGTGCCAGCAGCTCCCAGACGGGCTACAATGAGCAGTTCTTC TRBV7-2 . . TRBJ2-1
CASSENWGQGYGYTF TGTGCCAGCAGTGAAAATTGGGGACAGGGGTATGGCTACACCTTC TRBV2 . TRBD1 TRBJ1-2
CASSQDPQGGDEQYF TGCGCCAGCAGCCAAGATCCTCAGGGTGGCGACGAGCAGTACTTC TRBV4-3 . . TRBJ2-7
CASSLGRGLDEKLFF TGCGCCAGCAGCTTGGGCAGGGGCTTAGACGAAAAACTGTTTTTT TRBV5-1 . . TRBJ1-4
CASSPPGQGRNEQFF TGTGCCAGCAGCCCACCGGGACAGGGGAGGAATGAGCAGTTCTTC TRBV3-1/TRBV3-2 . TRBD1 TRBJ2-1
CASSSGLQLLPQHF TGTGCCAGCAGCTCGGGTCTCCAGCTTTTGCCCCAGCATTTT TRBV7-9 few . TRBJ1-5
CASSAFGTDNTEAFF TGTGCCAGTAGTGCATTCGGGACAGATAACACTGAAGCTTTCTTT TRBV19 . TRBD1 TRBJ1-1